This T cell receptor delta chain emerged from a study of Vδ1+ human thymocytes. Study-wide results and caveats: Bulk repertoire data may be misinterpreted because of unexpected Vdelta2 sequences. Thymic TRG and TRD repertoires appeared highly polyclonal, with Gaussian CDR3 length distributions.

This CDR3 contains 21 residues. Per germline, CDR1 TSWWSYY and CDR2 QGS. Trimming removed 2 bases at V and 7 bases at J, with 35 bases between. This clone was recorded a few times. What it binds is not known. The template was reverse-transcribed extracted RNA. The CDR3 regions were amplified by multiplex PCR from V-gene primers to a constant-region primer. TCRdb fed the multiplex PCR reads to CATT. The data hold roughly 56,000 delta-chain clones, with less than 15% observed a single time. The chain links TRDV1 to TRDJ1, with D possibly TRDD3 on 6 matching bases. This TCR was recovered from a girl under three years old who had congenital heart surgery. Input material: Vdelta1+ gamma-delta thymocytes from the thymus. The subset here: FACS-sorted CD3+ TCRalphabeta- TCRVdelta1+ TCRVdelta2- thymocytes. CDR3 sequence reads: CALGESVTTPYWDPSGGKLIF. DNA for the CDR3: TGTGCTCTTGGGGAATCCGTCACGACTCCGTACTGGGATCCTTCAGGCGGTAAACTCATCTTT.